These 25 T cell receptor beta chains came from one sample sequenced in a study of technical replicates of blood from several donors. Measured with immunoSEQ multiplex PCR; TCRdb has only the in-frame clones, and not every one. The data contain around 72,000 clones, roughly 89% of them singletons. Sequenced input: T cells isolated from PBMCs. These receptors were taken from a human donor in good health. Some clones in this sample may be carry-over from other donors' samples.

V and J are TRBV11-2 and TRBJ2-3; 10 nucleotides align to TRBD2. After removal of 5 bases from V and 4 bases from J, the junction contained 6 bases not matched to a gene. From germline, CDR1 is SGHAT and CDR2 FQNNGV. The CDR3 spans 15 residues. The CDR3 spells CASSPGGLAPDTQYF. The CDR3 DNA sequence: TGTGCCAGCAGCCCGGGGGGACTAGCGCCAGATACGCAGTATTTT.

V gene TRBV21-1 combines with J gene TRBJ2-3; TRBD2 is the table's D call, not checked against the DNA. TRBV21-1 is shown as a pseudogene. CDR3 size: 13 residues. The CDR3: CASSLNSGTRVYF. In DNA form, the CDR3 reads TGTGCCAGCAGCCTTAATTCCGGGACTAGGGTGTATTTT.

The chain uses TRBV11-3 and TRBJ2-7; 8 bases align to TRBD1. The V gene end was trimmed by 5 bases and the J gene end by 5 bases; junction bases not matched to a gene: 8. This CDR3 region has 14 residues. Germline loops: CDR1 SGHNT, CDR2 YENEEA. The CDR3 DNA reads TGTGCCAGCAGCAACGGACAGGGAATAGACGAGCAGTACTTC. Protein: CASSNGQGIDEQYF.

The chain couples TRBV27 to TRBJ2-5; no clear D gene. V lost 7 bases to trimming and J lost 4 bases, with 13 bases between them. The germline gives CDR1 MNHEY, CDR2 SMNVEV (reference sequence). There are 13 residues in the CDR3. CDR3 bases: TGTGCCAGCAAAGGTGGGCTATCAGAGACCCAGTACTTC. As protein: CASKGGLSETQYF.

CDR3 sequence (DNA): TGTGCCAGCGCTCGAACCCAACCCTCGCGGGAGACCCAGTACTTC. This sequence encodes CASARTQPSRETQYF. J is TRBJ2-5 and V is TRBV2; no firm D call. V was clipped by 8 bases and J by 5 bases, with 21 bases between them. There are 15 residues in the CDR3. Germline values: CDR1 SNHLY, CDR2 FYNNEI.

Here the CDR3 reads CASSYNRGGNEKLFF. The CDR3 coding sequence is TGTGCCAGCAGTTACAACCGAGGCGGTAATGAAAAACTGTTTTTT. This rearrangement joins TRBV6-5 to TRBJ1-4; D remains unclear. CDR1 is MNHEY and CDR2 is SVGAGI in the germline V gene. The CDR3 runs to 15 residues. The V end lost 2 bases, the J end lost 4 bases, and 11 bases lay between the germline ends.

This clone has only a few counts. This chain connects TRBV6-1 to TRBJ1-1; D gene unclear. V was shortened by 2 bases and J by 0 bases, with 4 bases between the two germline ends. The germline V gene has CDR1 MNHNS and CDR2 SASEGT. The CDR3 is 13 amino acids. CDR3 nucleotides: TGTGCCAGCAGTGAATCGGTGAACACTGAAGCTTTCTTT. Protein sequence: CASSESVNTEAFF.

The chain couples TRBV28 to TRBJ1-2; weak D call: TRBD1 (5 bases). This CDR3 spans 13 amino acids. Germline values: CDR1 MDHEN, CDR2 SYDVKM. Trimming removed 3 bases at V and 6 bases at J, with 11 bases between. The CDR3 spells CASSLRGRDGYTF. Written as DNA, the CDR3 is TGTGCCAGCAGTTTGCGGGGGAGGGATGGCTACACCTTC.

This chain uses TRBV30 with TRBJ2-5; 8 nucleotides line up with TRBD2. The J call could be wrong; TRBJ2-7 is a better fit for the DNA end. CDR1 and CDR2 (germline): GTSNPN, SVGIG (reference sequence). This CDR3 contains 14 residues. The CDR3 loop is CAWSVSGGPYEQYF. CDR3 nucleotide sequence: TGTGCCTGGAGTGTAAGCGGGGGCCCCTACGAGCAGTACTTC.

This clone was found once. The J gene is TRBJ1-4, the V gene TRBV5-1; no reliable D call. The germline V gene encodes CDR1 SGHRS and CDR2 YFSETQ. V lost 5 bases, J lost 0 bases, and 11 bases lay in between. This CDR3 region has 15 residues. The CDR3 region has the DNA TGCGCCAGCAGGCCCACAGCGGCAACTAATGAAAAACTGTTTTTT. Translated: CASRPTAATNEKLFF.

V usage is TRBV10-3 and J usage is TRBJ2-3; no clear D. The germline gives CDR1 ENHRY, CDR2 SYGVKD. The ends were cut back, 10 bases at V and 5 bases at J, with 13 bases in the middle. The CDR3 extends over 12 amino acids. CDR3 sequence (DNA): TGTGCCACCTCACCCCGCGAAGATACGCAGTATTTT. Protein: CATSPREDTQYF.

Worth noting for this clone: In the same sample, other DNA sequences code for this CDR3. The V gene is TRBV6-5, the J gene TRBJ1-2; no clear D gene. Trimming cost V 5 bases and J 4 bases, with 11 bases left between them. The CDR3 length is 13 residues. Germline CDR1 reads MNHEY; CDR2 reads SVGAGI. The CDR3, as DNA: TGTGCCAGCAGTCCCGCGGGGAGCTATGGCTACACCTTC. Protein product: CASSPAGSYGYTF.

The chain uses TRBV9 and TRBJ2-2; 7 positions match TRBD1. The ends lost 5 bases at V and 7 bases at J; junction bases unmatched: 8. Germline V gene data show CDR1 as SGDLS and CDR2 as YYNGEE. CDR3 length: 14 amino acids. CDR3 amino acids: CASRFTGADGELFF. The CDR3 DNA is TGTGCCAGCAGATTTACAGGGGCCGACGGGGAGCTGTTTTTT.

The rearrangement joins TRBV11-3 to TRBJ1-1, with TRBD1 matching 8 bases. CDR1 is SGHNT, CDR2 YENEEA, per germline. With V trimmed by 3 bases and J by 8 bases, 2 bases remained unmatched. This CDR3 spans 12 amino acids. In DNA form, the CDR3 reads TGTGCCAGCAGCTTGGACAGGGAAGAAGCTTTCTTT. Translating gives CASSLDREEAFF.

The chain couples TRBV10-3 to TRBJ1-5, with D possibly being TRBD1 (5 bases). V lost 3 bases to trimming and J lost 0 bases, with 9 bases between them. CDR1 and CDR2 from the germline V gene are ENHRY and SYGVKD. The CDR3 contains 15 residues. The CDR3 spells CAISDSTVSNQPQHF. CDR3 coding DNA: TGTGCCATCAGTGATTCGACAGTTAGCAATCAGCCCCAGCATTTT.

The chain has TRBV6-4 and TRBJ2-3, with D hard to call. Germline CDR1 reads MRHNA; CDR2 reads SNTAGT. The V and J ends lost 3 bases and 1 base respectively, with 14 bases between them. CDR3 size: 16 residues. In nucleotides, the CDR3 is TGTGCCAGCAGTGAGTCGGTTAGCAGAGGCACAGATACGCAGTATTTT. Encoded protein: CASSESVSRGTDTQYF.

The chain carries TRBV5-4 and TRBJ2-7, with TRBD2 matching over 11 bases. The CDR3 is made up of 16 amino acids. The germline gives CDR1 SGHNT, CDR2 YYREEE (reference sequence). J was trimmed by 2 bases and V by 4 bases; bases with no gene match: 8. The CDR3 region has the DNA TGTGCCAGCAGCCCTAGGGTTAGCGGGAGGGCCTACGAGCAGTACTTC. Its protein is CASSPRVSGRAYEQYF.

CDR3 sequence (DNA): TGCGCCAGCAGCTTGGAGCGGGGAGGCGGAGAGACCCAGTACTTC. It specifies CASSLERGGGETQYF. This chain links TRBV5-1 with TRBJ2-5; 7 nucleotides agree with TRBD2. V lost 0 bases to trimming and J lost 4 bases; unmatched junction nucleotides: 6. CDR3 size: 15 residues. Per the germline V gene, CDR1 is SGHRS and CDR2 is YFSETQ.

The genes are TRBV29-1 and TRBJ1-4; D might be TRBD1 (5 bases). CDR1 SQVTM and CDR2 ANQGSEA come from the germline V gene. The CDR3 is 14 residues long. V was pared by 5 bases and J by 7 bases, with 17 bases between. CDR3: CSVRGDVSSEKLFF. As DNA, the CDR3 is TGCAGCGTTCGGGGGGACGTCTCATCTGAAAAACTGTTTTTT.

The genes are TRBV28 and TRBJ2-5; D might be TRBD2 (6 bases). The V gene lost 5 bases and the J gene lost 1 base, with 11 bases spanning the gap. The CDR3 extends over 14 amino acids. CDR1 and CDR2 (germline): MDHEN, SYDVKM. The CDR3 DNA follows: TGTGCCAGCAGTCGGGACTTGCGCCAAGAGACCCAGTACTTC. Translating gives CASSRDLRQETQYF. Looking up the rest from reference TRBV28 and TRBJ2-5 gives the full variable domain: DVKVTQSSRYLVKRTGEKVFLECVQDMDHENMFWYRQDPGLGLRLIYFSYDVKMKEKGDIPEGYSVSREKKERFSLILESASTNQTSMYLCASSRDLRQETQYFGPGTRLLVL.

The chain couples TRBV5-1 to TRBJ2-7, with TRBD1 matching over 11 bases. The ends lost 1 base at V and 3 bases at J; junction bases unmatched: 3. The length of the CDR3 is 15 residues. Germline-derived CDR1 and CDR2 are SGHRS and YFSETQ. CDR3: CASSLWTGGSYEQYF. The DNA of the CDR3 is TGCGCCAGCAGCTTGTGGACAGGGGGCAGCTACGAGCAGTACTTC.

V gene TRBV2 combines with J gene TRBJ2-3, with 8 bases identical to TRBD2. The V gene end was trimmed by 6 bases and the J gene end by 0 bases; junction bases not matched to a gene: 5. The CDR3 consists of 15 residues. The germline gives CDR1 SNHLY, CDR2 FYNNEI. The CDR3 DNA reads as TGTGCCAGCAGCCAACTAGCGGCAAGCACAGATACGCAGTATTTT. This translates into CASSQLAASTDTQYF.

The chain employs TRBV5-4 and TRBJ2-2, with 8 bases that match TRBD1. CDR1 SGHNT and CDR2 YYREEE come from the germline V gene (reference sequence). CDR3 size: 18 residues. V shed 4 bases and J 0 bases; nucleotides not matched to a gene: 11. CDR3 DNA sequence: TGTGCCAGCAGCGGCCTTACAGGGGGTGGATCGAACACCGGGGAGCTGTTTTTT. Its protein is CASSGLTGGGSNTGELFF.

V usage is TRBV9 and J usage is TRBJ2-5, with a weak D call TRBD2 (6 bases). Germline loops: CDR1 SGDLS, CDR2 YYNGEE. CDR3 length equals 15 residues. V shed 4 bases and J shed 5 bases, with 18 bases lying between them. The CDR3: CASSPRAASGETQYF. The DNA for the CDR3 is TGTGCCAGCAGCCCCAGAGCCGCCAGCGGGGAGACCCAGTACTTC.

This rearrangement joins TRBV5-1 to TRBJ1-5, with D possibly matching TRBD1 (6 bases). Germline V CDR1 and CDR2: SGHRS, YFSETQ. Trimming cost V 3 bases and J 2 bases, with 15 bases left between them. This CDR3 contains 16 residues. CDR3 region: CASSWKPQGGNQPQHF. The CDR3 DNA follows: TGCGCCAGCAGCTGGAAGCCACAGGGTGGCAATCAGCCCCAGCATTTT.